These 10 T cell receptor beta chains were all obtained from the same sample, sequenced in a study of vaccination effects on CD4 cells after COVID-19 (dated by TCRdb to 2022 to 2024). Receptors were amplified or captured by the immunoSEQ multiplex PCR assay. TCRdb holds this immuneACCESS table with in-frame rearrangements only. Some clones are missing; in checked studies, unresolved V genes explain under half, and the rest has no known cause. In all, the sample holds about 22,000 clones, and 72% of those were seen once. Jointly, the top ten make up about 9.4% of the sample. Which antigens these TCRs recognize remains unknown. In the ViraFEST assay, PBMC were stimulated with viral peptide pools, and TCR sequencing was then used to find antigen-specific CD4+ T cell clonotypes based on their expansion. After 10 days of culture, CD4+ T cells were isolated with the EasySep CD4+ T cell isolation kit. Each participant received two doses of an mRNA SARS-CoV-2 vaccine, either BNT162b2 or mRNA-1273.

Sequenced material: CD4+ T cells from PBMCs cultured with HCoV-NL63 spike peptides, taken after COVID-19 vaccination. What the cell subset or site label conveys for this sample: HCoV-NL63 spike overlapping peptide pool stimulation. The receptors come from a human donor who received a COVID-19 vaccine.

The chain combines TRBV11-1 with TRBJ2-4; 11 positions match TRBD2. J lost 7 bases, V lost 0 bases, and 2 bases had no gene match. Germline-derived CDR1 and CDR2 are SGHAT and FQDESV (reference sequence). The CDR3 spans 15 residues. CDR3 coding DNA: TGTGCCAGCAGCTTAGCTAGCGGGGGGGCCAACATTCAGTACTTC. Its translation: CASSLASGGANIQYF.

J is TRBJ2-3 and V is TRBV10-3; a weak D match, TRBD2 (6 bases). Trimming left V 0 bases short and J 4 bases short, with 17 bases between. CDR3 length equals 17 residues. Germline V gene data show CDR1 as ENHRY and CDR2 as SYGVKD. CDR3: CAISESRGGVGADTQYF. The DNA for the CDR3 is TGTGCCATCAGTGAGTCGAGAGGCGGGGTGGGAGCAGATACGCAGTATTTT.

This chain uses TRBV6-1 with TRBJ2-7; TRBD1 agrees at 8 bases. Unmatched junction bases numbered 6, after V lost 0 bases and J lost 5 bases. Germline-derived CDR1 and CDR2 are MNHNS and SASEGT. This CDR3 contains 15 residues. The CDR3 protein is CASSEANRGTHEQYF. Written as DNA, the CDR3 is TGTGCCAGCAGTGAAGCAAACAGGGGGACCCACGAGCAGTACTTC.

This clone was found a few times. V gene TRBV4-1 combines with J gene TRBJ2-1, with TRBD1 identical over 8 bases. J was trimmed by 8 bases and V by 4 bases; bases with no gene match: 7. Germline CDR1 reads MGHRA; CDR2 reads YSYEKL. CDR3 size: 14 residues. CDR3 in amino acids: CASSRDSRGHEQFF. CDR3 sequence (DNA): TGCGCCAGCAGCCGGGACAGCAGGGGGCATGAGCAGTTCTTC.

With regard to this clone: One end of the junction is discordant with germline, which a read error may explain. CDR3 DNA: TGTGCCACCAGCCCATCGGTAGCTAACTATGGCTACACCTTC. It codes for CATSPSVANYGYTF. The chain uses TRBV7-7 and TRBJ1-2; D is uncertain. Germline V lookup: CDR1 SSHAT, CDR2 FNYEAQ (reference sequence). This CDR3 is 14 amino acids long. The entire variable domain, with the rest obtained from reference TRBV7-7 and TRBJ1-2, is as follows: GAGVSQSPRYKVTKRGQDVTLRCDPISSHATLYWYQQALGQGPEFLTYFNYEAQPDKSGLPSDRFSAERPEGSISTLTIQRTEQRDSAMYRCATSPSVANYGYTFGSGTRLTVV.

This chain uses TRBV5-8 with TRBJ1-1; D is perhaps TRBD1 (6 bases). Trimming stripped 4 bases from V and 3 bases from J, with 10 bases between. CDR1 and CDR2 from the germline V gene are SGHTS and YDEGEE. The CDR3 covers 13 residues. The CDR3 DNA reads as TGTGCCAGCAGCCATGGACAGCACACTGAAGCTTTCTTT. Translated, it gives CASSHGQHTEAFF.

This clone was counted only a few times. The rearrangement links TRBV18 to TRBJ1-4, with a weak D call TRBD1 (5 bases). The germline CDR1 and CDR2 sequences are KGHSH and LQKENI. Trimming removed 1 base at V and 12 bases at J, with 21 bases between. This CDR3 is built from 16 residues. Here the CDR3 DNA reads TGTGCCAGCTCACCACGGGACGTCAGTCGTGGGGGGGAACTGTTTTTT. This sequence encodes CASSPRDVSRGGELFF.

The chain is built from TRBV2 and TRBJ2-3; D uncertain. The CDR3 has 15 amino acids. Germline V gives CDR1 SNHLY, CDR2 FYNNEI. Trimming cost V 1 base and J 2 bases, with 10 bases left between them. The CDR3 here is CASSEEVATTDTQYF. In DNA, the CDR3 is TGTGCCAGCAGTGAAGAAGTGGCTACCACAGATACGCAGTATTTT. The full variable domain, its missing parts supplied by reference TRBV2 and TRBJ2-3, is EPEVTQTPSHQVTQMGQEVILRCVPISNHLYFYWYRQILGQKVEFLVSFYNNEISEKSEIFDDQFSVERPDGSNFTLKIRSTKLEDSAMYFCASSEEVATTDTQYFGPGTRLTVL.

This clone was counted once. The chain employs TRBV6-4 and TRBJ1-1; a weak D match, TRBD1 (5 bases). The CDR3 is 15 residues long. V was clipped by 6 bases and J by 4 bases, with 18 bases between them. The germline V gene has CDR1 MRHNA and CDR2 SNTAGT. CDR3 DNA sequence: TGTGCCAGCAGCCGGGACCCTCTCTCGGGCACTGAAGCTTTCTTT. Amino acid sequence: CASSRDPLSGTEAFF.

This clone was recorded a few times. The J gene is TRBJ2-2, the V gene TRBV5-4, with D possibly TRBD2 on 7 matching bases. V was pared by 10 bases and J by 5 bases, with 18 bases between. This CDR3 comprises 14 residues. Germline CDR1 and CDR2: SGHNT and YYREEE (reference sequence). CDR3 region: CAATRGAGTGELFF. CDR3 DNA sequence: TGTGCCGCCACCCGGGGGGCCGGGACCGGGGAGCTGTTTTTT.